These 26 T cell receptor beta chains share one sample of origin, sequenced in a study of siplizumab effects on memory and regulatory T cells. TCRdb's table, derived via immunoSEQ multiplex PCR, lists solely in-frame clones and lacks some. The profile shows 90,000 to 120,000 clones, nearly 95% of them singletons. Sequencing input: Tregs sorted from blood. These TCRs come from a human donor in good health.

V and J are TRBV5-1 and TRBJ2-2; maybe TRBD1 (5 bases). Germline values: CDR1 SGHRS, CDR2 YFSETQ. This CDR3 is built from 15 residues. Between the trimmed V and J ends, which lost 0 bases and 3 bases, there was a span of 9 bases. The CDR3 loop reads CASSLDRSDTGELFF. CDR3 bases: TGCGCCAGCAGCTTGGACAGGTCGGACACCGGGGAGCTGTTTTTT.

In DNA form, the CDR3 reads TGTGCTAGTGGTTTCGGGGGATCCGAGCAGTACTTC. As protein: CASGFGGSEQYF. This chain uses TRBV12-5 with TRBJ2-7; tentatively, D is TRBD2 (6 bases). V lost 3 bases and J lost 6, with 9 bases in between. The germline V gene has CDR1 LGHNT and CDR2 FRNRAP. The CDR3 sequence is 12 residues long.

The V call is TRBV15, the J call TRBJ1-4; no firm D call. This CDR3 region has 14 residues. Germline loops: CDR1 LNHNV, CDR2 YYDKDF (reference sequence). Trimming removed 1 base from V and 8 bases from J, with 11 bases in between. The CDR3 DNA reads as TGTGCCACCAGCAGAGCGCGGCTGGACGAAAAACTGTTTTTT. Translation: CATSRARLDEKLFF.

This chain uses TRBV2 with TRBJ1-1; the D gene is possibly TRBD1 (6 bases). This CDR3 is built from 15 residues. In germline, CDR1 is SNHLY, CDR2 FYNNEI. Trimming cost V 0 bases and J 6 bases, with 14 bases left between them. CDR3 region: CASSEARTVFPEAFF. For the CDR3, the DNA is TGTGCCAGCAGTGAAGCCCGGACAGTCTTTCCTGAAGCTTTCTTT.

V is TRBV7-3 and J is TRBJ1-1; D might be TRBD1 (6 bases). This CDR3 is 13 amino acids long. CDR1 is SGHTA and CDR2 is FQGTGA in the germline V gene. V shed 5 bases and J shed 1 base, with 8 bases lying between them. For the CDR3, the DNA is TGTGCCAGCAGCGCACAGGGGAACACTGAAGCTTTCTTT. Translated, it gives CASSAQGNTEAFF.

The genes are TRBV6-1 and TRBJ1-4, with a possible D match to TRBD1 (5 bases). CDR1 is MNHNS, CDR2 SASEGT, per germline. Trimming removed 7 bases from V and 8 bases from J, with 8 bases in between. The CDR3 has 11 amino acids. The CDR3 region is CASNRGEKLFF. The DNA of the CDR3 is TGTGCCAGCAATAGGGGAGAAAAACTGTTTTTT.

This clone appeared a single time. The V gene is TRBV29-1, the J gene TRBJ1-1; maybe TRBD1 (5 bases). The CDR3 length is 13 residues. The germline CDR1 and CDR2 sequences are SQVTM and ANQGSEA. The V end lost 7 bases, the J end lost 2 bases, and 14 bases lay between the germline ends. This CDR3 is CSAGHGPNTEAFF. In DNA form, the CDR3 reads TGCAGCGCTGGACACGGACCAAACACTGAAGCTTTCTTT.

The gene calls are TRBV6-1 and TRBJ1-3; weak D call: TRBD1 (6 bases). Germline assignment: CDR1 MNHNS and CDR2 SASEGT. CDR3 size: 14 residues. Trimming took 6 bases from V and 4 from J, leaving 13 bases between them. CDR3 protein: CASRTQGSGNTIYF. CDR3 nucleotide sequence: TGTGCCAGCAGAACACAGGGATCCGGAAACACCATATATTTT.

Note on this clone: Distinct nucleotide sequences in the sample also encode this CDR3. The DNA of the CDR3 is TGTGCCAGCAGTTACTCGAGGTCCACAGATACGCAGTATTTT. It yields the protein CASSYSRSTDTQYF. The chain carries TRBV6-5 and TRBJ2-3; D gene uncertain. Germline lookup yields CDR1 MNHEY and CDR2 SVGAGI. V was clipped by 0 bases and J by 2 bases, with 6 bases between them. The CDR3 totals 14 residues.

The chain employs TRBV11-2 and TRBJ2-7, with D possibly matching TRBD1 (5 bases). This CDR3 region has 16 residues. Germline V CDR1 and CDR2: SGHAT, FQNNGV. Trimming removed 3 bases at V and 0 bases at J, with 15 bases between. This chain's CDR3 is CASSFFNRQSSYEQYF. The CDR3 DNA reads as TGTGCCAGCAGCTTTTTTAACCGACAGAGCTCCTACGAGCAGTACTTC.

This chain links TRBV19 with TRBJ1-4; D is unresolved. V was shortened by 8 bases and J by 4 bases, with 11 bases between the two germline ends. CDR3 length: 13 amino acids. Per the germline V gene, CDR1 is LNHDA and CDR2 is SQIVND (reference sequence). CDR3 protein: CASARSFNEKLFF. CDR3 coding DNA: TGTGCCAGTGCGCGGTCCTTTAATGAAAAACTGTTTTTT.

The chain employs TRBV2 and TRBJ1-1; D uncertain. The CDR3 runs to 14 residues. CDR1 is SNHLY, CDR2 FYNNEI, per germline. The germline V and J ends were trimmed by 6 bases and 5 bases, with 16 bases remaining between them. The CDR3 DNA is TGTGCCAGCAGGCAACGAGAGGGAGGGACTGAAGCTTTCTTT. Translated: CASRQREGGTEAFF. The whole variable domain, filled in from reference TRBV2 and TRBJ1-1, reads EPEVTQTPSHQVTQMGQEVILRCVPISNHLYFYWYRQILGQKVEFLVSFYNNEISEKSEIFDDQFSVERPDGSNFTLKIRSTKLEDSAMYFCASRQREGGTEAFFGQGTRLTVV.

The chain uses TRBV30 and TRBJ2-1, with 8 bases fitting TRBD2. This CDR3 spans 15 amino acids. Germline loops: CDR1 GTSNPN, CDR2 SVGIG (reference sequence). After removal of 1 base from V and 9 bases from J, the junction contained 11 bases not matched to a gene. In DNA, the CDR3 is TGTGCCTGGAGTGATGGCGGGAGGTATTATAGTGAGCAGTTCTTC. Translating gives CAWSDGGRYYSEQFF. Filled out from reference TRBV30 and TRBJ2-1, the complete variable domain reads SQTIHQWPATLVQPVGSPLSLECTVEGTSNPNLYWYRQAAGRGLQLLFYSVGIGQISSEVPQNLSASRPQDRQFILSSKKLLLSDSGFYLCAWSDGGRYYSEQFFGPGTRLTVL.

The chain carries TRBV19 and TRBJ2-7; 9 bases fit TRBD1. Unmatched junction bases numbered 6, after V lost 4 bases and J lost 11 bases. Germline assignment: CDR1 LNHDA and CDR2 SQIVND (reference sequence). The CDR3 length is 12 residues. This CDR3 reads CASSTRTGVKYF. The DNA of the CDR3 is TGTGCCAGTAGTACCCGGACAGGGGTTAAGTACTTC.

V and J are TRBV5-1 and TRBJ2-7, with 9 bases that match TRBD1. The CDR3 is 17 amino acids. J gave up 0 bases and V 0 bases, and 7 bases lay outside the gene matches. Germline values: CDR1 SGHRS, CDR2 YFSETQ. The CDR3 loop reads CASSLGSGQGRSYEQYF. DNA for the CDR3: TGCGCCAGCAGCTTGGGGTCGGGACAGGGCCGCTCCTACGAGCAGTACTTC.

This clone was detected only once. The genes are TRBV5-1 and TRBJ1-1; the D gene is possibly TRBD1 (5 bases). Trimming took off 4 bases at V and 4 bases at J, with 14 bases between the two ends. This CDR3 comprises 14 residues. CDR1 and CDR2 from the germline V gene are SGHRS and YFSETQ. CDR3 region: CASSPLPRGTEAFF. The DNA of the CDR3 is TGCGCCAGCAGCCCCCTCCCTAGGGGCACTGAAGCTTTCTTT.

J is TRBJ1-1 and V is TRBV6-6; 8 bases are shared with TRBD1. The CDR3 contains 15 residues. Germline-derived CDR1 and CDR2 are MNHNY and SVGAGI (reference sequence). V lost 6 bases, J lost 4 bases, and 10 bases stayed unmatched. CDR3 in amino acids: CASSRTGRLSTEAFF. The CDR3 region has the DNA TGTGCCAGCAGCCGGACAGGGCGCCTTAGCACTGAAGCTTTCTTT.

This clone was seen only once. The CDR3 DNA is TGCAGTGCTAGAAAGAACACTGAAGCTTTCTTT. Protein product: CSARKNTEAFF. The gene calls are TRBV20-1 and TRBJ1-1; D not resolved. This CDR3 is 11 amino acids long. CDR1 and CDR2 from the germline V gene are DFQATT and SNEGSKA (reference sequence). Trimming took 2 bases from V and 1 from J, leaving 2 bases between them.

The CDR3 region is CASSLVTGYEQYF. CDR3 DNA: TGTGCCAGCAGCTTAGTTACCGGCTACGAGCAGTACTTC. This chain uses TRBV11-2 with TRBJ2-7, with no clear D. The CDR3 has 13 amino acids. Germline V CDR1 and CDR2: SGHAT, FQNNGV. V lost 1 base and J 3 bases, leaving 7 bases between the germline ends.

The chain employs TRBV6-1 and TRBJ2-4; no reliable D call. This CDR3 has 12 amino acids. The germline CDR1 and CDR2 sequences are MNHNS and SASEGT. V was cut by 2 bases and J by 8 bases, with 7 bases left in between. The CDR3 loop reads CASSELSHIQYF. DNA for the CDR3: TGTGCCAGCAGTGAACTATCTCACATTCAGTACTTC.

This sequence joins TRBV4-2 and TRBJ2-7; 7 positions agree with TRBD2. Germline loops: CDR1 LGHNA, CDR2 YNFKEQ. The CDR3 is made up of 15 amino acids. The junction had 10 bases not matched to a gene; V was cut back by 4 bases and J by 4 bases. CDR3 region: CASSRGGESSYEQYF. CDR3 nucleotide sequence: TGTGCCAGCAGCCGGGGGGGGGAGTCGTCGTACGAGCAGTACTTC.

The table lists this clone with a count of one. The gene calls are TRBV10-3 and TRBJ1-5; a possible D gene is TRBD1 (5 bases). The CDR3 extends over 13 amino acids. Trimming removed 4 bases at V and 7 bases at J, with 11 bases between. CDR1 ENHRY and CDR2 SYGVKD come from the germline V gene. CDR3: CAISVGREQPQHF. CDR3 coding DNA: TGTGCCATCAGTGTTGGCAGGGAACAGCCCCAGCATTTT.

This chain joins TRBV2 and TRBJ2-2; 11 nucleotides agree with TRBD2. J gave up 1 base and V 8 bases, and 6 bases lay outside the gene matches. The CDR3 runs 16 residues. The V gene's germline CDR1 is SNHLY and CDR2 FYNNEI. In DNA, the CDR3 is TGTGCCAGCCGCCTAGCGGGAGGCTTGAACACCGGGGAGCTGTTTTTT. This codes for CASRLAGGLNTGELFF.

This clone was counted a single time. The chain joins TRBV19 to TRBJ2-7; D possibly corresponds to TRBD2 (7 bases). The CDR3 spans 14 residues. Germline V gene data show CDR1 as LNHDA and CDR2 as SQIVND (reference sequence). V lost 3 bases and J lost 2, with 11 bases in between. CDR3 residues: CASSIGGGAYEQYF. CDR3 coding DNA: TGTGCCAGTAGTATCGGAGGGGGGGCCTACGAGCAGTACTTC. The whole variable domain, filled in from reference TRBV19 and TRBJ2-7, reads DGGITQSPKYLFRKEGQNVTLSCEQNLNHDAMYWYRQDPGQGLRLIYYSQIVNDFQKGDIAEGYSVSREKKESFPLTVTSAQKNPTAFYLCASSIGGGAYEQYFGPGTRLTVT.

The chain employs TRBV10-2 and TRBJ2-7; tentatively, D is TRBD2 (6 bases). V lost 3 bases and J 1 base, leaving 10 bases between the germline ends. Germline-derived CDR1 and CDR2 are WSHSY and SAAADI. The CDR3 sequence is 14 residues long. The CDR3 nucleotides are TGCGCCAGCAGTGATTCCGGGGGATCCTACGAGCAGTACTTC. Its protein product is CASSDSGGSYEQYF.

The chain is built from TRBV5-4 and TRBJ1-2; D perhaps matches TRBD1 (5 bases). Looked up from germline, CDR1 is SGHNT and CDR2 is YYREEE (reference sequence). Trimming took off 0 bases at V and 4 bases at J, with 7 bases between the two ends. This CDR3 has 13 residues. The CDR3 loop is CASSLEGVYGYTF. CDR3 DNA sequence: TGTGCCAGCAGCTTGGAAGGGGTCTATGGCTACACCTTC.